One sample yielded the 22 T cell receptor beta chains listed below, sequenced in a study of blood T cell repertoires in COVID-19. Libraries were prepared by immunoSEQ multiplex PCR; TCRdb keeps only in-frame clonotypes and omits some of them. This table has some 91,000 clones, 90% appearing once. Material for sequencing was peripheral blood. These receptors came from a man in his fifties or sixties with acute or convalescent COVID-19.

This clone was counted a single time. The chain joins TRBV19 to TRBJ1-5; the D gene is possibly TRBD1 (5 bases). The CDR3 runs 14 residues. Germline CDR1 is LNHDA and CDR2 is SQIVND (reference sequence). Trimming took 1 base from V and 3 from J, leaving 7 bases between them. The CDR3 DNA sequence: TGTGCCAGTAGTATAGGACAGTACAATCAGCCCCAGCATTTT. Its translation is CASSIGQYNQPQHF.

This chain uses TRBV6-6 with TRBJ1-2; 7 positions match TRBD1. CDR1 and CDR2 (germline): MNHNY, SVGAGI (reference sequence). The CDR3 spans 14 residues. V trimming: 5 bases; J trimming: 4 bases; junction bases outside the gene matches: 7. The CDR3 region has the DNA TGTGCCAGCAGTCAAGACAGGGTGGGCTATGGCTACACCTTC. As protein: CASSQDRVGYGYTF.

This rearrangement joins TRBV2 to TRBJ1-1, with a tentative D call TRBD1 (6 bases). Trimming took 2 bases from V and 0 from J, leaving 7 bases between them. This CDR3 region has 14 residues. Germline V gene sequence: CDR1 SNHLY, CDR2 FYNNEI. In nucleotides, the CDR3 is TGTGCCAGCAGTGAAACAGGGCTGAACACTGAAGCTTTCTTT. Translation gives CASSETGLNTEAFF.

The V gene is TRBV29-1, the J gene TRBJ2-7, with D possibly matching TRBD1 (7 bases). The germline CDR1 and CDR2 sequences are SQVTM and ANQGSEA. V lost 6 bases and J lost 1, with 16 bases in between. This CDR3 comprises 14 residues. The CDR3 DNA reads as TGCAGCGTAGCCAGGGGGGTACGTTCCTACGAGCAGTACTTC. Its protein is CSVARGVRSYEQYF.

This clone turned up a few times. V usage is TRBV5-4 and J usage is TRBJ2-5; 14 bases fit TRBD2. The J segment lost 0 bases and the V segment lost 4 bases, leaving 8 bases of the junction unmatched. The CDR3 covers 18 residues. Germline-derived CDR1 and CDR2 are SGHNT and YYREEE (reference sequence). CDR3 nucleotide sequence: TGTGCCAGCAGCCTACGGACTAGCGGGGGGTGGTACCAAGAGACCCAGTACTTC. Translation gives CASSLRTSGGWYQETQYF.

V is TRBV3-1 (or the pseudogene TRBV3-2) and J is TRBJ1-1; D perhaps matches TRBD1 (5 bases). There are 15 residues in the CDR3. CDR1 and CDR2 (germline): LGHDT, YNNKEL (reference sequence). The ends were cut back, 4 bases at V and 5 bases at J, with 17 bases in the middle. CDR3 sequence: CASSLGAGGGTEAFF. CDR3 bases: TGTGCCAGCAGCCTGGGCGCGGGCGGGGGGACTGAAGCTTTCTTT.

The rearrangement joins TRBV5-6 to TRBJ1-2; a possible D gene is TRBD1 (6 bases). CDR1 and CDR2 (germline): SGHDT, YYEEEE. This CDR3 is built from 17 residues. The ends were cut back, 1 base at V and 1 base at J, with 17 bases in the middle. CDR3 DNA sequence: TGTGCCAGCAGCTTGAGTGGACAGACCGTATTTAACTATGGCTACACCTTC. This translates into CASSLSGQTVFNYGYTF.

The genes are TRBV7-2 and TRBJ2-5; unclear D gene. The V end lost 4 bases, the J end lost 7 bases, and 10 bases lay between the germline ends. The CDR3 is 12 residues long. Germline CDR1 reads SGHTA; CDR2 reads FQGNSA. The CDR3 DNA reads TGTGCCAGCAGCTACAATCCGGGGACCCAGTACTTC. Translation: CASSYNPGTQYF.

This clone has a single count. The chain carries TRBV5-1 and TRBJ2-7, with 14 bases identical to TRBD2. Germline V gene data show CDR1 as SGHRS and CDR2 as YFSETQ. The CDR3 runs to 14 residues. The V gene end was trimmed by 7 bases and the J gene end by 7 bases; junction bases not matched to a gene: 7. CDR3: CASRPGTSGGEQYF. Here the CDR3 DNA reads TGCGCCAGCCGGCCCGGGACTAGCGGGGGAGAGCAGTACTTC.

The chain joins TRBV5-1 to TRBJ2-5; 8 bases align to TRBD2. The ends lost 0 bases at V and 5 bases at J; junction bases unmatched: 6. Germline values: CDR1 SGHRS, CDR2 YFSETQ. The CDR3 has 15 amino acids. CDR3 coding DNA: TGCGCCAGCAGCTTGGGTCGGGGGGGGCTTGAGACCCAGTACTTC. Encoded protein: CASSLGRGGLETQYF.

This chain uses TRBV5-8 with TRBJ1-1, with D perhaps TRBD1 (5 bases). Trimming left V 4 bases short and J 1 base short, with 11 bases between. The germline V gene has CDR1 SGHTS and CDR2 YDEGEE. CDR3 length: 14 residues. This CDR3 is CASSLRQTNTEAFF. DNA of the CDR3: TGTGCCAGCAGCCTTCGACAGACGAACACTGAAGCTTTCTTT.

The rearrangement links TRBV6-4 to TRBJ1-5; the D is unclear. The germline V and J ends were trimmed by 5 bases and 4 bases, with 9 bases remaining between them. CDR3 length: 13 amino acids. Germline V CDR1 and CDR2: MRHNA, SNTAGT. CDR3 DNA: TGTGCCAGCAGTCTACAGCTAAATCAGCCCCAGCATTTT. Protein sequence: CASSLQLNQPQHF.

The rearrangement uses TRBV5-6 and TRBJ2-7; unclear D gene. V lost 1 base and J lost 2, with 10 bases in between. Looked up from germline, CDR1 is SGHDT and CDR2 is YYEEEE. The CDR3 is 14 amino acids. CDR3 sequence: CASSLISLTYEQYF. The CDR3 DNA sequence: TGTGCCAGCAGCTTGATTAGTCTAACCTACGAGCAGTACTTC. Drawing the rest from reference TRBV5-6 and TRBJ2-7, the complete variable domain is DAGVTQSPTHLIKTRGQQVTLRCSPKSGHDTVSWYQQALGQGPQFIFQYYEEEERQRGNFPDRFSGHQFPNYSSELNVNALLLGDSALYLCASSLISLTYEQYFGPGTRLTVT.

J is TRBJ1-6 and V is TRBV6-5; TRBD1 aligns across 7 bases. This CDR3 has 15 amino acids. Trimming took 7 bases from V and 8 from J; bases not matched to a gene: 11. Looked up from germline, CDR1 is MNHEY and CDR2 is SVGAGI. Here the CDR3 reads CASNRIAGGYSPLHF. In DNA form, the CDR3 reads TGTGCCAGCAATAGGATCGCAGGGGGTTATTCACCCCTCCACTTT.

A single count supports this clone. The rearrangement joins TRBV2 to TRBJ2-7; tentatively, D is TRBD2 (5 bases). Germline V gene data show CDR1 as SNHLY and CDR2 as FYNNEI. The CDR3 runs to 14 residues. V lost 7 bases and J 0 bases, leaving 13 bases between the germline ends. CDR3 in amino acids: CASTHDGNSYEQYF. CDR3 in DNA: TGTGCCAGCACCCATGACGGGAACTCCTACGAGCAGTACTTC.

The V and J genes are TRBV5-1 and TRBJ2-3; D may be TRBD1 (5 bases). The CDR3 has 16 residues. In germline, CDR1 is SGHRS, CDR2 YFSETQ. Trimming pared 0 bases from V and 0 bases from J, leaving 11 bases between. Here the CDR3 DNA reads TGCGCCAGCAGCTTGGCCGCCAGGGCAAGCACAGATACGCAGTATTTT. Protein sequence: CASSLAARASTDTQYF.

V is TRBV11-2 and J is TRBJ2-3; no reliable D call. Germline CDR1 and CDR2: SGHAT and FQNNGV. V shed 6 bases and J shed 2 bases, with 9 bases lying between them. The length of the CDR3 is 13 residues. Here the CDR3 reads CASSPSYTDTQYF. The CDR3 nucleotides are TGTGCCAGCAGTCCCTCGTACACAGATACGCAGTATTTT. Based on the CDR3 plus reference TRBV11-2 and TRBJ2-3, the full variable domain is EAGVAQSPRYKIIEKRQSVAFWCNPISGHATLYWYQQILGQGPKLLIQFQNNGVVDDSQLPKDRFSAERLKGVDSTLKIQPAKLEDSAVYLCASSPSYTDTQYFGPGTRLTVL.

The chain links TRBV4-1 to TRBJ2-7; possibly TRBD1 for D (5 bases). The germline gives CDR1 MGHRA, CDR2 YSYEKL. V was cut by 1 base and J by 5 bases, with 18 bases left in between. This CDR3 is 16 amino acids long. The CDR3 DNA reads TGCGCCAGCAGCCAAGTACGGTATCAGGGTATCGACGAGCAGTACTTC. Protein: CASSQVRYQGIDEQYF.

The J gene is TRBJ1-1, the V gene TRBV2; D is ambiguous. Germline CDR1 reads SNHLY; CDR2 reads FYNNEI. The CDR3 runs to 14 residues. The germline V and J ends were trimmed by 6 bases and 5 bases, with 16 bases remaining between them. The CDR3 DNA sequence: TGTGCCAGCAGGGCGGCGTTAGTAAAAACTGAAGCTTTCTTT. Amino acids: CASRAALVKTEAFF. Full variable domain (remainder filled in from reference TRBV2 and TRBJ1-1): EPEVTQTPSHQVTQMGQEVILRCVPISNHLYFYWYRQILGQKVEFLVSFYNNEISEKSEIFDDQFSVERPDGSNFTLKIRSTKLEDSAMYFCASRAALVKTEAFFGQGTRLTVV.

The chain employs TRBV5-4 and TRBJ1-1; D is perhaps TRBD1 (6 bases). V was cut by 4 bases and J by 1 base, with 8 bases left in between. Germline loops: CDR1 SGHNT, CDR2 YYREEE (reference sequence). CDR3 size: 13 residues. The CDR3 sequence: CASSRDTNTEAFF. The CDR3 DNA reads as TGTGCCAGCAGCCGGGACACGAACACTGAAGCTTTCTTT.

V is TRBV30 and J is TRBJ1-1; D is uncertain. The CDR3 is 12 residues long. V lost 3 bases, J lost 6 bases, and 11 bases lay in between. Germline loops: CDR1 GTSNPN, CDR2 SVGIG (reference sequence). The CDR3 spells CAWSRPRPEAFF. The CDR3 coding sequence is TGTGCCTGGAGCCGGCCGAGGCCTGAAGCTTTCTTT.

Turning to this clone: Different DNA sequences within this sample yield the same CDR3. CDR3 amino acids: CASGLFLAGGTGELFF. CDR3 in DNA: TGTGCTAGTGGTTTGTTCCTAGCGGGGGGCACTGGGGAGCTGTTTTTT. The gene calls are TRBV12-5 and TRBJ2-2; 11 positions agree with TRBD2. Trimming cost V 2 bases and J 8 bases; bases outside gene matches: 7. This CDR3 comprises 16 residues. CDR1 LGHNT and CDR2 FRNRAP come from the germline V gene.